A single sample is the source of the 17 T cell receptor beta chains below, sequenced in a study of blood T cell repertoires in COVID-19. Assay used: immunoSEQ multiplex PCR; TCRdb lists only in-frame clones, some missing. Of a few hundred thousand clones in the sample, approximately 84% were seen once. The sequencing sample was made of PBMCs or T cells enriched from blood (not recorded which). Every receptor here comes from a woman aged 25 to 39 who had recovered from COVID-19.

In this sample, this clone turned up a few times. CDR3 protein: CASSIGGRQETQYF. The CDR3 DNA reads as TGTGCCAGTAGTATAGGAGGCAGACAAGAGACCCAGTACTTC. The chain recombines TRBV19 with TRBJ2-5; no reliable D call. CDR1 LNHDA and CDR2 SQIVND come from the germline V gene (reference sequence). The CDR3 extends over 14 amino acids. Deletions cut 1 base from V and 2 bases from J, with 8 bases between.

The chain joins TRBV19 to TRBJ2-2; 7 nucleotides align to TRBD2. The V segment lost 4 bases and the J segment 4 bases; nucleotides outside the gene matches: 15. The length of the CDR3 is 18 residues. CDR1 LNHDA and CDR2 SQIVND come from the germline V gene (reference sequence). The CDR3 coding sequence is TGTGCCAGTAGTACGCTCGGGACTAAAAGGTTGGGCACCGGGGAGCTGTTTTTT. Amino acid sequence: CASSTLGTKRLGTGELFF. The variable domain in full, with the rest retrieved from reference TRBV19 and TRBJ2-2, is DGGITQSPKYLFRKEGQNVTLSCEQNLNHDAMYWYRQDPGQGLRLIYYSQIVNDFQKGDIAEGYSVSREKKESFPLTVTSAQKNPTAFYLCASSTLGTKRLGTGELFFGEGSRLTVL.

CDR3 loop: CASSFNREKQYF. CDR3 DNA sequence: TGTGCCAGCAGCTTTAACCGGGAGAAGCAGTACTTC. The genes are TRBV7-8 and TRBJ2-7, with a weak D call TRBD2 (6 bases). Trimming removed 3 bases at V and 8 bases at J, with 11 bases between. CDR3 length equals 12 residues. The germline V gene has CDR1 SGHVS and CDR2 FQNEAQ.

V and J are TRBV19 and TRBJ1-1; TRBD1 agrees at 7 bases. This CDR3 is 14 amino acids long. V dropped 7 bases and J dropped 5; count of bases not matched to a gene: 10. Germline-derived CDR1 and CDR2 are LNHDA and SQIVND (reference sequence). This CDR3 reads CASNPGGGSTEAFF. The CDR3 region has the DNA TGTGCCAGTAACCCGGGAGGGGGCTCGACTGAAGCTTTCTTT.

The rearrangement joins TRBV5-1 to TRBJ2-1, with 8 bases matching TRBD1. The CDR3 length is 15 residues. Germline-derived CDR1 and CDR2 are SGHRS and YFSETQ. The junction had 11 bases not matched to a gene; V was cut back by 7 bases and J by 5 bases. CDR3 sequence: CASGWGTGYNNEQFF. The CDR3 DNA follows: TGCGCCAGCGGTTGGGGGACAGGTTATAACAATGAGCAGTTCTTC.

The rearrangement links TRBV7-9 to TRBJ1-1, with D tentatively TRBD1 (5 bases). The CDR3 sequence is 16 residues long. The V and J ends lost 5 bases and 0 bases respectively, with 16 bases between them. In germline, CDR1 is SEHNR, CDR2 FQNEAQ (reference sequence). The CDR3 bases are TGTGCCAGCAGCCCGACACGGACATCCCTGAACACTGAAGCTTTCTTT. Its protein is CASSPTRTSLNTEAFF.

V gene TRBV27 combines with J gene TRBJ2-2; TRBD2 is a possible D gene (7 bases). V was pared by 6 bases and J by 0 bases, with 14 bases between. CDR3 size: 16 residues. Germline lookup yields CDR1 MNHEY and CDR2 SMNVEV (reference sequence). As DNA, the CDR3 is TGTGCCAGCAGCCCGGGGGGCGGGGCGAACACCGGGGAGCTGTTTTTT. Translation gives CASSPGGGANTGELFF.

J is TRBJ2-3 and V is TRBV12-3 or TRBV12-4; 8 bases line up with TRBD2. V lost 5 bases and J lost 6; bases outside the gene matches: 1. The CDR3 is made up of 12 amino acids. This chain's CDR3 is CASSPSGDTQYF. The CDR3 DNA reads TGTGCCAGCAGTCCTAGCGGGGATACGCAGTATTTT.

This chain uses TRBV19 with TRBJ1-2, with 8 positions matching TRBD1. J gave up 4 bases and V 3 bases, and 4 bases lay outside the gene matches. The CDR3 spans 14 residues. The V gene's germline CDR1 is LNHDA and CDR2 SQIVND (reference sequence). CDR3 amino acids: CASSMPGQGYGYTF. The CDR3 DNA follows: TGTGCCAGTAGTATGCCTGGACAGGGCTATGGCTACACCTTC. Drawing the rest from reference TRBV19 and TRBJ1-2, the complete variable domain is DGGITQSPKYLFRKEGQNVTLSCEQNLNHDAMYWYRQDPGQGLRLIYYSQIVNDFQKGDIAEGYSVSREKKESFPLTVTSAQKNPTAFYLCASSMPGQGYGYTFGSGTRLTVV.

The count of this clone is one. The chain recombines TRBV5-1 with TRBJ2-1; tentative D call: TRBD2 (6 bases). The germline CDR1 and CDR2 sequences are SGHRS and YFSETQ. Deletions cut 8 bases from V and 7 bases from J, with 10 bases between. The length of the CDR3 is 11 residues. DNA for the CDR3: TGCGCCAGTAATGCGGGGAATGAGCAGTTCTTC. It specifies CASNAGNEQFF.

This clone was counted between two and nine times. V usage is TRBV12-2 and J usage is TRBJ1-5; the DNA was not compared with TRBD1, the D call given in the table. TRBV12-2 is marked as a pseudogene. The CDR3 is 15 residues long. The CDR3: CASRFLPDSNQPQHF. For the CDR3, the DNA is TGTGCAAGTCGCTTCCTTCCAGATAGCAATCAGCCCCAGCATTTT.

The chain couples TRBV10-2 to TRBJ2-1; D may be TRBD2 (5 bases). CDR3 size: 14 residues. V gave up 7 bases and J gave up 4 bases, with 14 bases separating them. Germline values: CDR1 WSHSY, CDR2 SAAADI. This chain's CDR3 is CASTTSGSYNEQFF. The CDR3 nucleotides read TGCGCCAGCACAACTAGTGGATCGTACAATGAGCAGTTCTTC.

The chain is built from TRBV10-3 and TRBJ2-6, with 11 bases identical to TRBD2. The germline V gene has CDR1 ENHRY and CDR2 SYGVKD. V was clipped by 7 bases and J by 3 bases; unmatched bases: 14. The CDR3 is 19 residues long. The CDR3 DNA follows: TGTGCCATCAAGACCGACCCCACTAGCGGGGGAAGTGGGGCCAACGTCCTGACTTTC. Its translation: CAIKTDPTSGGSGANVLTF.

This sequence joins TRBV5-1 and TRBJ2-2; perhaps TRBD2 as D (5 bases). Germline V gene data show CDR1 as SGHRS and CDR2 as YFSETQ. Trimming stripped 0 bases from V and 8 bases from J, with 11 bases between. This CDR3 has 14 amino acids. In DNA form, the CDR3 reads TGCGCCAGCAGCTTGGGAGGGCCCGAAGGGGAGCTGTTTTTT. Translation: CASSLGGPEGELFF. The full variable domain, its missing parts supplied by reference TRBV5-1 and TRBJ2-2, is KAGVTQTPRYLIKTRGQQVTLSCSPISGHRSVSWYQQTPGQGLQFLFEYFSETQRNKGNFPGRFSGRQFSNSRSEMNVSTLELGDSALYLCASSLGGPEGELFFGEGSRLTVL.

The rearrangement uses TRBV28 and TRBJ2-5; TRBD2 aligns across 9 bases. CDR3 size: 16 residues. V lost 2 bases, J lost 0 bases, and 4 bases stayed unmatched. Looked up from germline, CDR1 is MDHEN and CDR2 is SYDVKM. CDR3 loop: CASSLGLAGYQETQYF. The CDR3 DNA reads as TGTGCCAGCAGTTTAGGCCTAGCGGGGTACCAAGAGACCCAGTACTTC.

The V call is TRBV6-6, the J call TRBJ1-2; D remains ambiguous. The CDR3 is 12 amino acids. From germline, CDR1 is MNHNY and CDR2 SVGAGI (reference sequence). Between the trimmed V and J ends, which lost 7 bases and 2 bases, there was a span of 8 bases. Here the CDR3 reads CASTAANYGYTF. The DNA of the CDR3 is TGTGCCAGCACGGCAGCGAACTATGGCTACACCTTC.

CDR3 DNA: TGCGCCAGCAGCTTGACGGGGGAGGCGGGTCAGCCCCAGCATTTT. Its protein is CASSLTGEAGQPQHF. The J gene is TRBJ1-5, the V gene TRBV5-1; D might be TRBD1 (5 bases). The germline V gene has CDR1 SGHRS and CDR2 YFSETQ. V dropped 1 base and J dropped 6 bases, with 14 bases sitting between them. The CDR3 is made up of 15 amino acids. The full variable domain, its missing parts supplied by reference TRBV5-1 and TRBJ1-5, is KAGVTQTPRYLIKTRGQQVTLSCSPISGHRSVSWYQQTPGQGLQFLFEYFSETQRNKGNFPGRFSGRQFSNSRSEMNVSTLELGDSALYLCASSLTGEAGQPQHFGDGTRLSIL.